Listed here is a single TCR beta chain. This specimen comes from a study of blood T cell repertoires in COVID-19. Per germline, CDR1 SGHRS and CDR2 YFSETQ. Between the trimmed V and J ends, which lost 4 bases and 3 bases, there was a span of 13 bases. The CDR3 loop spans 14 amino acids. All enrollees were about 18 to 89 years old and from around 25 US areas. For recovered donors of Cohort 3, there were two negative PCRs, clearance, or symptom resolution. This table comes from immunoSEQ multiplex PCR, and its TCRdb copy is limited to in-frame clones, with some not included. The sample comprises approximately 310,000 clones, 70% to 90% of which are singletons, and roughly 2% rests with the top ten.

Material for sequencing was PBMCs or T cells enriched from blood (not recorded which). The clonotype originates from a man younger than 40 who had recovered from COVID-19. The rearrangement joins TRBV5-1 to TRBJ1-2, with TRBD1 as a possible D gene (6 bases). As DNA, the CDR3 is TGCGCCAGCAGCGTCGGGGGGCGCGACTATGGCTACACCTTC. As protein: CASSVGGRDYGYTF.